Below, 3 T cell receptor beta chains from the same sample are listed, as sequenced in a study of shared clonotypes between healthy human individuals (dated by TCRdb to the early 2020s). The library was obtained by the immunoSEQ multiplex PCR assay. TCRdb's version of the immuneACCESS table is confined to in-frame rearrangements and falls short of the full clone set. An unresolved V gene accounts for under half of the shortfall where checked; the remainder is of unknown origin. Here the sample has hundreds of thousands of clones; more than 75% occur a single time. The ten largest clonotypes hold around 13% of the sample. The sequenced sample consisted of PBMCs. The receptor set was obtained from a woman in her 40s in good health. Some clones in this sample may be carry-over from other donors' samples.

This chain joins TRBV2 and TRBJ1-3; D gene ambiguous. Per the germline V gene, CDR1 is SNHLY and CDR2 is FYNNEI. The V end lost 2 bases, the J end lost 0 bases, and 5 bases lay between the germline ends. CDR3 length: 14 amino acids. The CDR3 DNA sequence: TGTGCCAGCAGTGAACGGAGCTCTGGAAACACCATATATTTT. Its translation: CASSERSSGNTIYF.

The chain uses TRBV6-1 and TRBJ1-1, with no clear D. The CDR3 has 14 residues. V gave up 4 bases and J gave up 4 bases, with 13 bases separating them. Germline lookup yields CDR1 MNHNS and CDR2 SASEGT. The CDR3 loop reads CASSGPSRSTEAFF. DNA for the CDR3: TGTGCCAGCAGTGGCCCCTCTCGTAGCACTGAAGCTTTCTTT.

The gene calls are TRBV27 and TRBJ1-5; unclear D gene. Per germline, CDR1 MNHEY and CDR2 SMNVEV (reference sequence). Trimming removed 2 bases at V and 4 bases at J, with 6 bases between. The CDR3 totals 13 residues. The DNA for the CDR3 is TGTGCCAGCAGTTTACTGGAGAATCAGCCCCAGCATTTT. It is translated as CASSLLENQPQHF.